These 11 T cell receptor beta chains originate from one sample sequenced in a study of blood T cell repertoires in COVID-19. Generated by immunoSEQ multiplex PCR, the TCRdb table keeps only in-frame clones and is missing some. The sample has over 200,000 clones, around 86% seen once. Sequencing was performed on peripheral blood. Receptor source: a man under 40 who had recovered from COVID-19.

This clone was recorded once. This rearrangement joins TRBV4-1 to TRBJ1-1; D unresolved. V was trimmed by 0 bases and J by 1 base, leaving 9 bases between them. The CDR3 consists of 15 residues. In germline, CDR1 is MGHRA, CDR2 YSYEKL. The CDR3 DNA sequence: TGCGCCAGCAGCCAAGATTTTATGGCGAACACTGAAGCTTTCTTT. It is translated as CASSQDFMANTEAFF.

J is TRBJ1-5 and V is TRBV14, with D possibly matching TRBD1 (5 bases). Germline loops: CDR1 SGHDN, CDR2 FVKESK. This CDR3 is built from 20 residues. V was trimmed by 0 bases and J by 0 bases, leaving 21 bases between them. DNA of the CDR3: TGTGCCAGCAGCCAAGAAGTCAGGGCGACAGCTCTTTATAGCAATCAGCCCCAGCATTTT. Translation gives CASSQEVRATALYSNQPQHF. Supplemented by reference TRBV14 and TRBJ1-5, the full variable domain reads EAGVTQFPSHSVIEKGQTVTLRCDPISGHDNLYWYRRVMGKEIKFLLHFVKESKQDESGMPNNRFLAERTGGTYSTLKVQPAELEDSGVYFCASSQEVRATALYSNQPQHFGDGTRLSIL.

V gene TRBV4-1 combines with J gene TRBJ1-3; TRBD1 is a possible D gene (5 bases). Trimming took off 1 base at V and 4 bases at J, with 14 bases between the two ends. The CDR3 loop spans 16 amino acids. The germline V gene has CDR1 MGHRA and CDR2 YSYEKL. CDR3 region: CASSQAGQDLGNTIYF. In DNA, the CDR3 is TGCGCCAGCAGCCAAGCAGGGCAGGACCTAGGAAACACCATATATTTT.

The V and J genes are TRBV30 and TRBJ1-3; 8 bases agree with TRBD1. Germline V gene sequence: CDR1 GTSNPN, CDR2 SVGIG (reference sequence). Trimming cost V 3 bases and J 2 bases; bases outside gene matches: 0. The CDR3 sequence is 13 residues long. CDR3 in DNA: TGTGCCTGGAGCAGGGGGCCTGGAAACACCATATATTTT. This sequence encodes CAWSRGPGNTIYF. The full variable domain, with the rest looked up from reference TRBV30 and TRBJ1-3, is SQTIHQWPATLVQPVGSPLSLECTVEGTSNPNLYWYRQAAGRGLQLLFYSVGIGQISSEVPQNLSASRPQDRQFILSSKKLLLSDSGFYLCAWSRGPGNTIYFGEGSWLTVV.

The table lists this clone with a few counts. The rearrangement uses TRBV9 and TRBJ2-2, with 7 bases identical to TRBD1. V shed 4 bases and J 3 bases; nucleotides not matched to a gene: 9. The CDR3 runs 16 residues. Germline V gene lookup returns CDR1 SGDLS and CDR2 YYNGEE. The CDR3: CASSQVRQGDTGELFF. The CDR3 DNA reads TGTGCCAGCAGCCAAGTCCGGCAGGGGGACACCGGGGAGCTGTTTTTT.

The DNA of the CDR3 is TGTGCCATCAGTGAGTCCTTTCTGTCAGCGGGGGGGCGGGAGTCCTACAATGAGCAGTTCTTC. This codes for CAISESFLSAGGRESYNEQFF. This chain connects TRBV10-3 to TRBJ2-1, with 10 positions matching TRBD2. There are 21 residues in the CDR3. Germline CDR1 reads ENHRY; CDR2 reads SYGVKD. J was trimmed by 1 base and V by 0 bases; bases with no gene match: 15.

This clone showed up just once. The chain couples TRBV4-2 to TRBJ1-2; perhaps TRBD1 as D (5 bases). Germline V lookup: CDR1 LGHNA, CDR2 YNFKEQ. Trimming cost V 0 bases and J 10 bases, with 24 bases left between them. The CDR3 covers 17 residues. The CDR3 reads CASSQEKGTVGLVDYTF. CDR3 DNA sequence: TGTGCCAGCAGCCAAGAAAAAGGGACTGTAGGACTGGTCGACTACACCTTC.

The chain combines TRBV6-9 with TRBJ1-3; unclear D gene. CDR1 MNHGY and CDR2 SVAAGI come from the germline V gene. Trimming pared 8 bases from V and 0 bases from J, leaving 14 bases between. This CDR3 is 15 amino acids long. The DNA of the CDR3 is TGTGCCAGCGCTCATGGCAGGTCCTCTGGAAACACCATATATTTT. Protein product: CASAHGRSSGNTIYF.

The rearrangement links TRBV7-9 to TRBJ2-7; D not certain. This CDR3 region has 15 residues. Per germline, CDR1 SEHNR and CDR2 FQNEAQ (reference sequence). The V end lost 4 bases, the J end lost 2 bases, and 15 bases lay between the germline ends. This CDR3 is CASSSPALGTYEQYF. The CDR3 DNA reads as TGTGCCAGCAGCTCGCCGGCATTGGGCACCTACGAGCAGTACTTC.

This chain connects TRBV19 to TRBJ2-1; D is uncertain. The V gene lost 5 bases and the J gene lost 3 bases, with 14 bases spanning the gap. The germline V gene has CDR1 LNHDA and CDR2 SQIVND (reference sequence). The CDR3 sequence is 15 residues long. DNA of the CDR3: TGTGCCAGTAGTCTTCCGGGTAGTGACTACAATGAGCAGTTCTTC. Amino acids: CASSLPGSDYNEQFF.

The V and J genes are TRBV6-5 and TRBJ1-5; TRBD1 is a possible D gene (6 bases). Germline CDR1 and CDR2: MNHEY and SVGAGI. CDR3 length equals 15 residues. Between the trimmed V and J ends, which lost 5 bases and 3 bases, there was a span of 14 bases. CDR3 amino acids: CASSNQGSPNQPQHF. Written as DNA, the CDR3 is TGTGCCAGCAGTAACCAGGGGTCACCCAATCAGCCCCAGCATTTT.